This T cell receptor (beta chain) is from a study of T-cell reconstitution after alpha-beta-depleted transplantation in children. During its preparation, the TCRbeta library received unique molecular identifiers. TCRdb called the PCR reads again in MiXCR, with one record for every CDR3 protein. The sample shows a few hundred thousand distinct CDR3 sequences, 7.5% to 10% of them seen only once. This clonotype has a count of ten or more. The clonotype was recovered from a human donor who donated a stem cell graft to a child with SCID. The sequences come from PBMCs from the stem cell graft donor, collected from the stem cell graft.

The CDR3 sequence: CASSLRPGTDEQYF. CDR3 nucleotide sequence: TGTGCCAGCAGCTTGCGGCCAGGGACTGACGAGCAGTACTTC. The V and J genes are TRBV5-5 and TRBJ2-7; weak D call: TRBD2 (6 bases). The CDR3 is 14 residues long. Trimming removed 1 base from V and 5 bases from J, with 13 bases in between. The germline V gene has CDR1 SGHKS and CDR2 YYEKEE (reference sequence).